A single TCR beta chain is shown here with its context. Its antigen is unidentified. V was trimmed by 5 bases and J by 4 bases, leaving 11 bases between them. This CDR3 has 13 residues. Measured with immunoSEQ multiplex PCR; TCRdb has only the in-frame clones, and not every one. In the table there are approximately 150,000 clones, approximately 88% of which are singletons. The record originates from a study of T cell responses to AZD1222 COVID-19 vaccine. Study observations and caveats: Increases in Spike-specific TCR breadth and depth were seen after two AZD1222 doses. A reported finding is that nearly half of spike-specific TCRs target unmutated variant regions.

The gene calls are TRBV12-3 or TRBV12-4 and TRBJ1-2; perhaps TRBD1 as D (6 bases). This sequence originates from an adult in good health. The sequencing used peripheral blood, collected on day 0 of AZD1222 vaccination. The CDR3 DNA sequence: TGTGCCAGCAGTCCTGACAGGCTCTATGGCTACACCTTC. As protein: CASSPDRLYGYTF.